This T cell receptor (beta chain) is from a study of radiotherapy plus CTLA-4 blockade in lung cancer. Looking at the study overall: Among patients, about 17% showed objective responses, and approximately 29% had disease control.

Generated by immunoSEQ multiplex PCR, the TCRdb table keeps only in-frame clones and is missing some. The top ten hold 2% to 2.5% of the sample, which has 90,000 or so clones, around 88% seen once. Study-level points and caveats: Response was reportedly best predicted by early blood T cell clone dynamics, with interferon-beta. Tumor-derived TCR clones expanded in blood after radiotherapy plus ipilimumab.

Ipilimumab-mediated CTLA-4 blockade plus focal radiation was given to patients having chemo-refractory metastatic non-small-cell lung cancer. About this clone: No antigen is known for it.

This CDR3 has 16 amino acids. The V gene end was trimmed by 3 bases and the J gene end by 0 bases; junction bases not matched to a gene: 5. Looked up from germline, CDR1 is SGHRS and CDR2 is YFSETQ. The sequence was collected from a human donor with non-small cell lung cancer who had a partial response to radiotherapy plus ipilimumab. The genes are TRBV5-1 and TRBJ1-3, with 8 bases lining up with TRBD1. The sequences come from peripheral blood, collected from a patient treated with radiotherapy plus ipilimumab. CDR3 DNA sequence: TGCGCCAGCAGCTGGGGACAGGCGAGCTCTGGAAACACCATATATTTT. Translating it yields CASSWGQASSGNTIYF.